The TCR beta chain described here comes from a study of T cell responses to AZD1222 COVID-19 vaccine. Study-wide findings and caveats: There were vaccine-associated CD4 TCRs across spike, dominant at 160-218 and 743-854. Spike-specific TCR breadth and depth were elevated following two AZD1222 doses. Baseline seropositives among AZD1222 recipients totaled only five or six. A reported finding is that nearly half of spike-specific TCRs target unmutated variant regions.

Note on this clone: Its antigen remains unidentified.

This CDR3 is built from 13 residues. Germline assignment: CDR1 SGHRS and CDR2 YFSETQ. V dropped 4 bases and J dropped 9; count of bases not matched to a gene: 2. Profiling relied on immunoSEQ multiplex PCR, and the TCRdb table lists in-frame clones only, not all of them. Of some 150,000 clones in the sample, about 90% were seen once. The material was peripheral blood, obtained on day 0 of AZD1222 vaccination. The chain carries TRBV5-1 and TRBJ2-1; TRBD2 matches 12 bases. This clonotype was sampled from an adult in good health. CDR3: CASSGLAGTEQFF. In DNA, the CDR3 is TGCGCCAGCAGCGGACTAGCGGGAACTGAGCAGTTCTTC.